The clone carrying this TCR beta chain has only one observation. These data come from a study of Ad26.COV2.S vaccination and SARS-CoV-2 variants. Between the trimmed V and J ends, which lost 4 bases and 3 bases, there was a span of 12 bases. CDR3 length equals 14 residues. Germline CDR1 is ENHRY and CDR2 is SYGVKD. Stated treatment: around 19 received Ad26.COV2.S at low or high dose, single or two shots; about 5 received placebo; per-sample allocation not given. The samples were gathered on day 63 after the first injection of vaccine or placebo. Method: immunoSEQ multiplex PCR; TCRdb's copy keeps in-frame clones and lacks some. The sample carries some 290,000 clones, about 82% recorded once.

The sequencing used peripheral blood, collected in a trial of Ad26.COV2.S vaccine versus placebo. The TCR originated in a person between 18 and 65 years old who received the Ad26.COV2.S COVID-19 vaccine or a placebo. The chain joins TRBV10-3 to TRBJ1-1, with a weak D call TRBD1 (6 bases). Written as DNA, the CDR3 is TGTGCCATCAGTGCAAGGGGGAAGGACACTGAAGCTTTCTTT. This translates into CAISARGKDTEAFF.